This T cell receptor beta chain came from a study of T cell responses to AZD1222 COVID-19 vaccine. This CDR3 has 15 amino acids. The germline V gene encodes CDR1 MNHEY and CDR2 SMNVEV (reference sequence). The ends were cut back, 6 bases at V and 6 bases at J, with 20 bases in the middle. Clones were read by immunoSEQ multiplex PCR, and TCRdb kept only the in-frame ones, dropping some. The data hold 150,000 or so clones, with approximately 90% observed a single time. This material consisted of peripheral blood, taken on day 0 of AZD1222 vaccination. The TCR sequence derives from an adult in good health. The gene calls are TRBV27 and TRBJ1-2, with a possible D match to TRBD1 (6 bases). DNA for the CDR3: TGTGCCAGCAGATCAACCACAGGGCTTCGGCATGGCTACACCTTC. It encodes CASRSTTGLRHGYTF.